Sequencing of this TCR beta chain was carried out in a study of blood T cell repertoires in COVID-19. At the level of the study: Acute-phase and convalescent COVID-19 samples originated in the United States, Italy and Spain. PBMCs, B-cell-depleted T cells, or T cells provided the cDNA or gDNA that made up the material.

CDR1 is MNHEY and CDR2 is SVGAGI in the germline V gene. The CDR3 runs to 13 residues. Trimming left V 3 bases short and J 6 bases short, with 11 bases between. Authors' methods: Researchers report that nucleated cell counts were estimated from reference gene primer amplification. The protocol was immunoSEQ multiplex PCR, while the TCRdb copy is restricted to in-frame clones and leaves out a portion. Clonal size and the V and J genes are those of that table, whereas D and trimming came from the DNA. The sample holds about 95,000 clones; about four fifths are singletons and the top ten take 4.5% to 5.5%. This clone was picked up one time.

This receptor was taken from an elderly man with COVID-19, enrolled during active disease. The chain links TRBV6-5 to TRBJ1-2; maybe TRBD1 (5 bases). The sequencing sample was made of peripheral blood. The CDR3 sequence is CASSYRVDNGYTF. The CDR3 bases are TGTGCCAGCAGTTATCGGGTGGACAATGGCTACACCTTC.